A single T cell receptor (beta chain) is shown here with its context. V was pared by 4 bases and J by 3 bases, with 8 bases between. This CDR3 is 12 amino acids long. Per the germline V gene, CDR1 is SGHRS and CDR2 is YFSETQ. Under the authors' procedure: Amplification from reference gene primers served as the basis for estimated nucleated cell counts. Using immunoSEQ multiplex PCR, the repertoire was profiled, and TCRdb retains in-frame clones only, with some absent. Clone size and the V and J calls come from that table; the DNA yielded D and trimming. The table includes roughly 200,000 clones, about 85% detected once. The data belong to a study of blood T cell repertoires in COVID-19. On the study more broadly: Material from acute and convalescent COVID-19 was sourced from the United States, Italy and Spain. T cells, B-cell-depleted T cells, or PBMCs supplied cDNA or gDNA.

The TCR comes from a man aged 60-69 years with active or convalescent COVID-19. Sequencing was done on a sample of peripheral blood. The gene calls are TRBV5-1 and TRBJ2-7, with a weak D call TRBD1 (6 bases). The CDR3 spells CASSTGNYEQYF. CDR3 coding DNA: TGCGCCAGCAGCACAGGGAACTACGAGCAGTACTTC.